One T cell receptor beta chain is described in this entry. There is no known antigen for this receptor. It has no much larger one-base neighbor in the sample; base qualities were not kept. The data were obtained in a study of blood T cell repertoires in COVID-19 (dated by TCRdb to 2020 to 2021). Background on the whole study: Samples covering the acute and convalescent phases of COVID-19 were provided by collaborators in the United States, Italy and Spain. The prospective study material was composed of cDNA or gDNA derived from T cells, B-cell-depleted T cells, or PBMCs. The dataset comprised deeply sampled blood TCRbeta repertoires from subjects exposed to, actively infected with, or recovered from COVID-19. The repertoires were released in a freely available public database meant as a resource for research on the immune response to SARS-CoV-2. Samples were obtained from the ongoing ImmuneRACE study (first 160 participants) and from some 1,300 subjects provided by 6 global collaborators. Nearly every sample came with metadata listing a de-identified subject ID, COVID-19 status, age in years and sex. Where available, HLA class I and class II types were taken from metadata supplied by the sample provider and were not determined by assay-based typing.

On the study overall, not on this receptor specifically: Clinical and demographic metadata were provided uncurated, with the amount varying by source and participant.

Another Seattle source contributed samples from volunteer blood donors who had recovered from COVID-19. Whole blood was collected in K2EDTA tubes by collaborating institutions according to the institutions' own protocols. For TCRbeta analysis, collaborators shipped samples in one of three forms: frozen whole blood, isolated PBMCs, or DNA extracted from either of those sample types. TCRbeta CDR3 regions were amplified from genomic DNA using the immunoSEQ Assay, a bias-controlled multiplex PCR. As for the authors' bioinformatics: Nucleated cell counts per sample were estimated from amplification of reference gene primers within the assay. To quantify the absolute abundance of each unique TCRbeta CDR3 rearrangement, sequence reads were collapsed and filtered. For each sample, productive Simpson clonality was calculated as the square root of Simpson's diversity index across productive rearrangements. TCRdb re-hosts the immuneACCESS table, in-frame sequences only. Its copies lack some clones; in the studies checked, an unresolved V gene accounts for under half of them, and the cause for the rest is not known. V and J calls plus clone size are reproduced from that table; the DNA served to infer D and trimming. Within this sample are fewer than 300,000 clones, with 88% of them counted one time only. Of the sample, 0.9% to 1% falls within the top ten clones.

The sequenced sample consisted of peripheral blood. The source of this sequence is a woman aged 35 to 49 who had recovered from COVID-19.

The CDR3 region: CASSRWPEGTEAFF. The DNA reads TGTGCCAGTAGTAGGTGGCCTGAGGGCACTGAAGCTTTCTTT. The chain is assembled from TRBV19 and TRBJ1-1, with no D gene named confidently. Via the germline V gene (reference sequence), CDR1 is LNHDA and CDR2 SQIVND. From cysteine to phenylalanine, the CDR3 is 14 amino acids long. The entry retains the CDR3 DNA only, 42 bases that are in frame from base 1. V is pared back by 4 bases and J by 4 bases, with 13 bases lying between the germline termini. Full variable domain (CDR3 extended with the reference TRBV19 and TRBJ1-1 proteins): DGGITQSPKYLFRKEGQNVTLSCEQNLNHDAMYWYRQDPGQGLRLIYYSQIVNDFQKGDIAEGYSVSREKKESFPLTVTSAQKNPTAFYLCASSRWPEGTEAFFGQGTRLTVV.